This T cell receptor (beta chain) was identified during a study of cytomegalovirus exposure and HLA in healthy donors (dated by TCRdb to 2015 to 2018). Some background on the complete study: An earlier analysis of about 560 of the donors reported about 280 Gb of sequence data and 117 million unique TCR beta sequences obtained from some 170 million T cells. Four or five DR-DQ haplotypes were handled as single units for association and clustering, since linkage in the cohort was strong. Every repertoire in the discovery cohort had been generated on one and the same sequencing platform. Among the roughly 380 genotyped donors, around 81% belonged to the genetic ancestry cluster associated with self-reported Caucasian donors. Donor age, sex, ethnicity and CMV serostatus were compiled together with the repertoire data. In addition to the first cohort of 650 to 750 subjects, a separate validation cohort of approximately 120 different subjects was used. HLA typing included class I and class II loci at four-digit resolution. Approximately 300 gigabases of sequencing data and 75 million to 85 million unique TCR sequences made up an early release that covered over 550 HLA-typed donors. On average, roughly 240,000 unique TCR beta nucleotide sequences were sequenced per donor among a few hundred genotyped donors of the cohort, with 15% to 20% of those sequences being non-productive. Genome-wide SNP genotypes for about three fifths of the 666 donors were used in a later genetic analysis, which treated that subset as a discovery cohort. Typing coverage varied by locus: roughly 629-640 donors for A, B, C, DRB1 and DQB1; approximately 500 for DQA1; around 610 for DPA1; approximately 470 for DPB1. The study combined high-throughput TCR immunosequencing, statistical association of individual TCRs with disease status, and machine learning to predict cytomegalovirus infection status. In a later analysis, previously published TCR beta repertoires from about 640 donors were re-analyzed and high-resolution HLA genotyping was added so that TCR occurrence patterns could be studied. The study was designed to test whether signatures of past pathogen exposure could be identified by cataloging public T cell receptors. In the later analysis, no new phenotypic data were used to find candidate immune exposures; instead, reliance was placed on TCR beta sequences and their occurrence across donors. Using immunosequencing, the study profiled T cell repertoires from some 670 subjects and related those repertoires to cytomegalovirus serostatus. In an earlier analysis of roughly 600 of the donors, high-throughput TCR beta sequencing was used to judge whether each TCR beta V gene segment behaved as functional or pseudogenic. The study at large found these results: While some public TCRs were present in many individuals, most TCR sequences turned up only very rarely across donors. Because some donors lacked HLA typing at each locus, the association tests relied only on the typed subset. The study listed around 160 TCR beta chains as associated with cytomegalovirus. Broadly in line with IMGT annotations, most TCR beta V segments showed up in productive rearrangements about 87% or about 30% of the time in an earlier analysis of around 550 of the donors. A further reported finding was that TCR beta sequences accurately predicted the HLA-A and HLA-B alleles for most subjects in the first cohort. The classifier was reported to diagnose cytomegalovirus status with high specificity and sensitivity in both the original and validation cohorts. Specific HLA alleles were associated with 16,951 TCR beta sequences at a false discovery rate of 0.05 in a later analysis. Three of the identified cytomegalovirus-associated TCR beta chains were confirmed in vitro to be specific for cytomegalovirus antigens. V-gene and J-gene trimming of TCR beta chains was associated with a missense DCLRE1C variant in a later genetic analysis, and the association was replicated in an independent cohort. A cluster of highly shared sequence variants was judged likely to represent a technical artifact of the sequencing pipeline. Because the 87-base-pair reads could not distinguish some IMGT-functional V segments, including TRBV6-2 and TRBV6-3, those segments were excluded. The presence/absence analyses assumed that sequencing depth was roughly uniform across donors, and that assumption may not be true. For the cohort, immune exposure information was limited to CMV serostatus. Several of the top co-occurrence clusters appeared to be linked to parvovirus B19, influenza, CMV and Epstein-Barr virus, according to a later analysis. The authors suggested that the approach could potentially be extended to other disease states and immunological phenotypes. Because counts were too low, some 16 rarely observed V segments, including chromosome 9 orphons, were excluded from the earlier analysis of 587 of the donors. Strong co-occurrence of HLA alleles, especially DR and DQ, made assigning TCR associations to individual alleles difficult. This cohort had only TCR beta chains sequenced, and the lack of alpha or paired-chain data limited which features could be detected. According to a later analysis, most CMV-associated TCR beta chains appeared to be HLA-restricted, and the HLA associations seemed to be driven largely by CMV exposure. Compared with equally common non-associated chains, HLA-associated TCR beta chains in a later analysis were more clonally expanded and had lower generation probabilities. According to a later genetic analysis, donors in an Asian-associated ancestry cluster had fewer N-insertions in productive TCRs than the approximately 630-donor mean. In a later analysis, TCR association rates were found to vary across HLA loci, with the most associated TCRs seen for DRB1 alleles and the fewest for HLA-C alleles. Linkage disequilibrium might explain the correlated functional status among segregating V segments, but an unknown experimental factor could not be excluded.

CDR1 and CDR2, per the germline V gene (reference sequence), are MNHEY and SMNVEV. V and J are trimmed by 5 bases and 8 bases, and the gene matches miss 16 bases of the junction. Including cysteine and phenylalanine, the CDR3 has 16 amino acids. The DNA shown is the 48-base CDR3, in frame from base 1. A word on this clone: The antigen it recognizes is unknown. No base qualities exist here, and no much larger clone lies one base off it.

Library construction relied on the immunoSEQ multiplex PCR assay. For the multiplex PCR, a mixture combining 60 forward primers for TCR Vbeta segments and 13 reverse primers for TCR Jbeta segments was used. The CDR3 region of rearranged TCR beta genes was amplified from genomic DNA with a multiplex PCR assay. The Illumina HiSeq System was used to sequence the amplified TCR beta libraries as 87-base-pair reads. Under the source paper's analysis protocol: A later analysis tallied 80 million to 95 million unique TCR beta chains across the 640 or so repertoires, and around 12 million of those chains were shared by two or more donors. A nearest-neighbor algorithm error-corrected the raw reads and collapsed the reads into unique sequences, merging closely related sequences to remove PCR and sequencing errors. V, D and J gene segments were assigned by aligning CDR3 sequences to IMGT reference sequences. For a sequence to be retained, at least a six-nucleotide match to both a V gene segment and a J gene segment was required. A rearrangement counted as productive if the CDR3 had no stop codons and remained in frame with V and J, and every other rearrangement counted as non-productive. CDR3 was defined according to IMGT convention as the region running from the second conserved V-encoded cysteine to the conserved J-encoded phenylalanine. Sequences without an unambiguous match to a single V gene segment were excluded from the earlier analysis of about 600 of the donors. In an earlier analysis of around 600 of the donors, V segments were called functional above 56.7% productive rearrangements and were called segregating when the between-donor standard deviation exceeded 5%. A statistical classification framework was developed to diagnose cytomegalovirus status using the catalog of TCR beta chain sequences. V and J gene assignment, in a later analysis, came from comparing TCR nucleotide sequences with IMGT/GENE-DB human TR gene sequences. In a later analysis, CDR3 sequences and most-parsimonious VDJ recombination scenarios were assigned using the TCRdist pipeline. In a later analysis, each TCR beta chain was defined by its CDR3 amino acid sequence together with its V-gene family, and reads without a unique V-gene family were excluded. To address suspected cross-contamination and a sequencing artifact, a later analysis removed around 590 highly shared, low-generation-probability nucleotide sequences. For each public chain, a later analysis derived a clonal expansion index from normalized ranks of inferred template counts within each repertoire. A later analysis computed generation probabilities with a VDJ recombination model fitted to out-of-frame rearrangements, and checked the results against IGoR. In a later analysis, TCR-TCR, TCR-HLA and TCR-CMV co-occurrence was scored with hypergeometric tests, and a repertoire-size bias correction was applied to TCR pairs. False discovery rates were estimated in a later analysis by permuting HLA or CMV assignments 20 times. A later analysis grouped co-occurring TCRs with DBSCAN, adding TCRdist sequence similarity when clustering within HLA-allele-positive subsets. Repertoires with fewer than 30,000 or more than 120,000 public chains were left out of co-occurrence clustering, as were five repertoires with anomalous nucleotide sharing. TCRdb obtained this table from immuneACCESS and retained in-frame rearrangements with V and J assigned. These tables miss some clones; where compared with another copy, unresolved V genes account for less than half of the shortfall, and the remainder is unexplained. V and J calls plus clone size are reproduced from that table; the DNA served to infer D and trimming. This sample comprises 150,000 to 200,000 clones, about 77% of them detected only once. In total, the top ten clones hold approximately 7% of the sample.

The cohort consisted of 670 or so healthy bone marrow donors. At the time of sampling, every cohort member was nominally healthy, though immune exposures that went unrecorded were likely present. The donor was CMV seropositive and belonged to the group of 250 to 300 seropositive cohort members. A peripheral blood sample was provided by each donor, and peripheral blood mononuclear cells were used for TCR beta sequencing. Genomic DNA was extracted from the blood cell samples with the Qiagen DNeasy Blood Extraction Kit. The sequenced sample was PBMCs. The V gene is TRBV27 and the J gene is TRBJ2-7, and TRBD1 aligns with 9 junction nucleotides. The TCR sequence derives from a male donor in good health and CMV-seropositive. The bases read TGTGCCAGCAGTGTTACCCTCCGGGACAGGGTTACCCAGCAGTACTTC. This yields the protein CASSVTLRDRVTQQYF.